The rows below give T cell receptor beta chains drawn from one sample of a study of blood T cell repertoires in COVID-19. The data were produced by immunoSEQ multiplex PCR, yet TCRdb's version contains in-frame clones alone and is incomplete. The data contain under 300,000 clones, nearly 90% of them singletons. Sequencing input: PBMCs or T cells enriched from blood (not recorded which). The receptors shown here come from a woman in her 30s who had recovered from COVID-19. Each CDR3 is given with its conserved first and last residue. The order of the fields is J gene, V gene, clone size, D gene, CDR3 protein, CDR3 DNA. The D gene is left open where the match is weak. A row's size may be missing; if present it is once, few, many or a size class.

>TRBJ1-5|TRBV21-1|-|-
CASSKATPGGPGSNQPQHF
TGTGCCAGCAGCAAAGCGACCCCAGGCGGGCCGGGTAGCAATCAGCCCCAGCATTTT
>TRBJ1-4|TRBV19|-|TRBD1
CASSPYTGTADATNEKLFF
TGTGCCAGTAGTCCCTATACCGGGACAGCCGATGCAACTAATGAAAAACTGTTTTTT
>TRBJ2-7|TRBV7-9|once|-
CASSHPWRGTYEQYF
TGTGCCAGCAGCCACCCTTGGCGGGGAACCTACGAGCAGTACTTC
>TRBJ1-1|TRBV2|few|TRBD1
CASSEGRGPTEAFF
TGTGCCAGCAGTGAGGGCAGGGGGCCCACTGAAGCTTTCTTT
>TRBJ2-1|TRBV19|-|-
CASSIDLEVAEPPNEQFF
TGTGCCAGTAGTATAGATCTGGAGGTAGCGGAGCCCCCCAATGAGCAGTTCTTC
>TRBJ1-1|TRBV21-1|-|-
CASSIRRGGTEAFF
TGTGCCAGCAGCATCAGACGGGGGGGCACTGAAGCTTTCTTT
>TRBJ1-6|TRBV9|-|-
CASSVGGERGSPLHF
TGTGCCAGCAGCGTAGGGGGGGAACGTGGTTCACCCCTCCACTTT
>TRBJ1-4|TRBV9|once|-
CASSVQGGTTNEKLFF
TGTGCCAGCAGCGTCCAGGGAGGAACAACTAATGAAAAACTGTTTTTT
>TRBJ1-5|TRBV10-3|-|-
CAISESTQGRGQPQHF
TGTGCCATCAGTGAGTCGACTCAGGGCAGGGGTCAGCCCCAGCATTTT
>TRBJ2-4|TRBV11-3|-|TRBD1
CASSLDGTAIQYF
TGTGCCAGCAGCTTAGATGGGACAGCTATTCAGTACTTC
>TRBJ1-2|TRBV12-5|-|TRBD1
CASGLVPGGALYGYTF
TGTGCTAGTGGTTTGGTTCCAGGGGGAGCTCTCTATGGCTACACCTTC
>TRBJ1-3|TRBV5-1|-|TRBD1
CASSLGGTDFSGNTIYF
TGCGCCAGCAGCTTGGGGGGGACAGACTTCTCTGGAAACACCATATATTTT
>TRBJ2-7|TRBV28|-|-
CASSANQENYEQYF
TGTGCCAGCAGCGCCAATCAAGAGAATTACGAGCAGTACTTC
>TRBJ2-7|TRBV13|-|TRBD2
CASSLVLGTSGVYEQYF
TGTGCCAGCAGCTTAGTATTGGGGACTAGCGGAGTATACGAGCAGTACTTC
>TRBJ1-2|TRBV28|-|-
CASKGGSHGYTF
TGTGCCAGCAAGGGAGGGTCCCATGGCTACACCTTC
>TRBJ2-2|TRBV14|-|TRBD1
CASAYQGAGELFF
TGTGCCAGCGCTTACCAGGGGGCCGGGGAGCTGTTTTTT
>TRBJ2-2|TRBV29-1|-|-
CSVEESETGELFF
TGCAGCGTTGAAGAATCCGAGACCGGGGAGCTGTTTTTT
>TRBJ1-6|TRBV7-2|-|-
CASSFTGTISPLHF
TGTGCCAGCAGCTTTACCGGGACAATCTCACCCCTCCACTTT
>TRBJ2-7|TRBV11-2|-|-
CASSPTDTFYEQYF
TGTGCCAGCAGCCCGACAGACACCTTTTACGAGCAGTACTTC
>TRBJ2-3|TRBV4-3|once|TRBD2
CASSQMASGGPEADTQYF
TGCGCCAGCAGCCAAATGGCTAGCGGGGGGCCGGAGGCAGATACGCAGTATTTT
>TRBJ2-5|TRBV10-3|-|-
CAISVAAQETQYF
TGTGCCATCAGTGTGGCGGCCCAAGAGACCCAGTACTTC
>TRBJ2-5|TRBV28|-|-
CASSFRQPRSEETQYF
TGTGCCAGCAGTTTTAGACAACCAAGATCCGAAGAGACCCAGTACTTC
>TRBJ2-1|TRBV5-1|-|-
CASTPTRYNEQFF
TGCGCCAGCACACCAACGCGTTACAATGAGCAGTTCTTC
>TRBJ2-2|TRBV6-5|-|TRBD1
CASQGQYVTGELFF
TGTGCCAGCCAGGGACAGTACGTAACCGGGGAGCTGTTTTTT
>TRBJ2-3|TRBV6-5|once|TRBD1
CASRDRGHGTDTQYF
TGTGCCAGCAGGGACAGGGGCCATGGCACAGATACGCAGTATTTT
>TRBJ2-3|TRBV24-1|-|TRBD1
CATSDNGGDRGRADTQYF
TGTGCCACCAGTGATAATGGGGGGGACAGGGGGCGAGCAGATACGCAGTATTTT
>TRBJ2-5|TRBV28|-|-
CASSRRWRGRVQETQYF
TGTGCCAGCAGTCGACGGTGGAGGGGAAGAGTCCAAGAGACCCAGTACTTC
>TRBJ2-1|TRBV3-1/TRBV3-2|-|TRBD2
CASSPRSGRAYNEQFF
TGTGCCAGCAGCCCCCGAAGCGGGAGGGCCTACAATGAGCAGTTCTTC
>TRBJ2-7|TRBV5-1|-|TRBD1
CASSSPGQDEQYF
TGCGCCAGCAGCTCGCCTGGACAGGATGAGCAGTACTTC
>TRBJ2-7|TRBV20-1|-|-
CSARDPYEQYF
TGCAGTGCTAGAGACCCATACGAGCAGTACTTC
>TRBJ1-5|TRBV19|-|-
CASSRTRQVSNQPQHF
TGTGCCAGTTCACGTACAAGACAGGTTTCCAATCAGCCCCAGCATTTT
>TRBJ2-2|TRBV7-6|-|-
CASSLVSGSNTGELFF
TGTGCCAGCAGCTTAGTAAGCGGGTCAAACACCGGGGAGCTGTTTTTT
>TRBJ1-6|TRBV12-3/TRBV12-4|-|-
CASSLMRNSPLHF
TGTGCCAGCAGTTTAATGAGGAATTCACCCCTCCACTTT
>TRBJ2-7|TRBV10-3|-|TRBD2
CAISEWLAGARYEQYF
TGTGCCATCAGTGAGTGGCTAGCGGGGGCCCGCTACGAGCAGTACTTC
>TRBJ1-5|TRBV5-1|-|-
CASSNSGSPNQPQHF
TGCGCCAGCAGCAACTCAGGGTCCCCCAATCAGCCCCAGCATTTT
>TRBJ1-2|TRBV12-3/TRBV12-4|-|-
CASSPQGSYGYTF
TGTGCCAGCAGTCCGCAGGGGTCCTATGGCTACACCTTC
>TRBJ1-4|TRBV18|once|-
CASSPYREGTNEKLFF
TGTGCCAGCTCACCATACAGGGAGGGAACTAATGAAAAACTGTTTTTT
>TRBJ1-1|TRBV18|-|-
CASSRQMNTEAFF
TGTGCCAGCTCAAGACAGATGAACACTGAAGCTTTCTTT
>TRBJ1-6|TRBV27|-|-
CASSLRDSPLHF
TGTGCCAGCAGTTTGCGGGATTCACCCCTCCACTTT
>TRBJ1-4|TRBV3-1/TRBV3-2|-|-
CASSQAQVGGNEKLFF
TGTGCCAGCAGCCAAGCCCAAGTTGGAGGTAATGAAAAACTGTTTTTT
>TRBJ2-3|TRBV5-4|-|TRBD2
CASSLGPIAGSTDTQYF
TGTGCCAGCAGCTTGGGCCCCATAGCGGGTAGCACAGATACGCAGTATTTT
>TRBJ2-1|TRBV11-2|-|TRBD1
CASSAQGMYNEQFF
TGTGCCAGCAGCGCACAGGGGATGTACAATGAGCAGTTCTTC
>TRBJ2-3|TRBV28|-|TRBD1
CASSSNYPGQGDYGRADTQYF
TGTGCCAGCAGCTCGAATTACCCGGGACAGGGTGATTATGGTCGTGCAGATACGCAGTATTTT
>TRBJ2-7|TRBV4-3|-|TRBD2
CASSQRLAGGTYEQYF
TGCGCCAGCAGCCAGCGGCTAGCGGGGGGTACCTACGAGCAGTACTTC
>TRBJ2-5|TRBV25-1|-|TRBD2
CASSEYRGGQETQYF
TGTGCCAGCAGTGAGTACCGGGGGGGTCAAGAGACCCAGTACTTC
>TRBJ1-5|TRBV15|-|-
CATSDRLEAEGLAQPQHF
TGTGCCACCAGCGATCGTCTTGAGGCCGAGGGTCTTGCTCAGCCCCAGCATTTT
>TRBJ1-2|TRBV9|once|-
CASSLEQLATNYGYTF
TGTGCCAGCAGCCTTGAACAGTTGGCCACTAACTATGGCTACACCTTC
>TRBJ2-3|TRBV5-4|-|TRBD2
CASSGGTTNTDTQYF
TGTGCCAGCAGCGGGGGGACTACCAACACAGATACGCAGTATTTT
>TRBJ1-2|TRBV2|-|-
CASSANRDGYTF
TGTGCCAGCAGTGCCAACAGGGATGGCTACACCTTC
>TRBJ2-5|TRBV2|-|-
CASSPGGTQYF
TGTGCCAGCAGCCCCGGAGGGACCCAGTACTTC